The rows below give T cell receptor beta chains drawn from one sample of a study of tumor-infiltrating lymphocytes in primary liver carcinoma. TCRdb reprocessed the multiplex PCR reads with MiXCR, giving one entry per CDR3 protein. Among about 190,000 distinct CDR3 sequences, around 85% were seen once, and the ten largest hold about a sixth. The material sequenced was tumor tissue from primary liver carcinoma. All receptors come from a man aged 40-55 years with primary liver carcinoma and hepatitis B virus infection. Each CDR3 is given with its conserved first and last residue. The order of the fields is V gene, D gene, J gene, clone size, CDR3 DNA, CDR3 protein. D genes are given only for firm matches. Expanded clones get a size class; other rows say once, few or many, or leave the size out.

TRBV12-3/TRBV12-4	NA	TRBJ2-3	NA	TGTGCCAGCAATTCCTACTGGACTGTTGGGGATACGCAGTATTTT	CASNSYWTVGDTQYF
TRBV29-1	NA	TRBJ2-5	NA	TGCAGCTTTACGACAGCATTGTTTCAAGAGACCCAGTACTTC	CSFTTALFQETQYF
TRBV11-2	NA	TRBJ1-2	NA	TGTGCCAGCAGCCATCCCGGGGCTAACTATGGCAACACCTTC	CASSHPGANYGNTF
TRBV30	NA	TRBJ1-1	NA	TGTGCCTGGACCCCGGAGCCGAACACTGACGCTTTCTTT	CAWTPEPNTDAFF
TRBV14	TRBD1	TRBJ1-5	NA	TGTGCCAGCAGTCAACGACAGGGTCAGCCCCAGCATTTT	CASSQRQGQPQHF
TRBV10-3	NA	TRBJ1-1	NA	TGTGCCATTAGGGGGAGGTCACATGGGTTGAACACTGAAGCTTTCTTT	CAIRGRSHGLNTEAFF
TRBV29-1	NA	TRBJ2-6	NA	TGCAGCGTTGAATTGGCAAACACTGGGGCCAACGTCCTGACCTTC	CSVELANTGANVLTF
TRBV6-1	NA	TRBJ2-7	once	TGCGCCAGTAGTGAAAACGCAGGGAGTACCTACGAGCAGTATTTC	CASSENAGSTYEQYF
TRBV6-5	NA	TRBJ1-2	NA	TGTGCCAGCAGTTCCGGGGTCGGGATCGTTAACTATGGCTACACCTTC	CASSSGVGIVNYGYTF
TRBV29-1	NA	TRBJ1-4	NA	TGCAGCGTTGTGATGGTTAAGGGGGATAAACTGTTTTTT	CSVVMVKGDKLFF
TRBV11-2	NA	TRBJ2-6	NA	TGTGTCAGTGGCATGGGGGGAGACAGGCGCATTTCCCTCTCTGGGGCCAACGTCCTGACTTTC	CVSGMGGDRRISLSGANVLTF
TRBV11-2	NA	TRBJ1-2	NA	TGTGCCAGCAGCTTGGAGGGAGGACGGGAGATCGTGTGCTACATCTTC	CASSLEGGREIVCYIF
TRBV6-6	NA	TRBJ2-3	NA	TGTGCCAGCACCAGGGAGAGTACAGATGCGCAGTATTTT	CASTRESTDAQYF
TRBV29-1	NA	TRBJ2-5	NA	TGCAGCGTTATATTCCGGTATCAAGAGACCCAGTATTTC	CSVIFRYQETQYF
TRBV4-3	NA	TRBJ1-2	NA	TGCGCCAGCAGCCAAGATACGCGGGGGTCTCATGACTACATCTTC	CASSQDTRGSHDYIF
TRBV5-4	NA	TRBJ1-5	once	TGTGCCAGCAGTTTATCCGGGGCCAACCAGTCCCAGCATTTT	CASSLSGANQSQHF
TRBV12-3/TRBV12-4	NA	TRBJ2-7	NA	TGCGCCAGCAGTTTAGAATGGTGGAAGGGGGTAAGATACGAACAGTACTTC	CASSLEWWKGVRYEQYF
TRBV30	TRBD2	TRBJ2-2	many	TGTGCCTGGAGTGCCTTTGGGACTAGCGAGCCCGGGGAGCTGTTTTTT	CAWSAFGTSEPGELFF